The TCR beta chain under discussion was sequenced for a study of blood T cell repertoires in COVID-19. In the authors' workflow: Estimated nucleated cell counts came from reference gene primer amplification. Measured with immunoSEQ multiplex PCR; TCRdb has only the in-frame clones, and not every one. Clonal size and the V and J genes are those of that table, whereas D and trimming came from the DNA. The table records around 160,000 clones, about 84% of them present only once. V was cut by 5 bases and J by 9 bases, with 18 bases left in between. Germline CDR1 is SGHVS and CDR2 is FNYEAQ. There are 14 residues in the CDR3.

The TCR originated in a man aged 35 to 55 who had recovered from COVID-19. Sequenced material: PBMCs or T cells enriched from blood (not recorded which). This sequence joins TRBV7-6 and TRBJ2-3; D is undetermined. CDR3 protein: CASSLSRGRETQYF. The CDR3, as DNA: TGTGCCAGCAGCCTCTCTCGTGGGCGAGAAACGCAGTATTTT.